This T cell receptor (beta chain) was recorded in a study of CD8 T cells in ankylosing spondylitis. Whole-study findings and limits: Matched synovial fluid from ankylosing spondylitis patients was reported to be enriched for disease-linked clones. Disease-associated clonotypes exhibited CD8+ identity and were relatively infrequent in peripheral blood. Apparently characteristic of ankylosing spondylitis blood was a TCR beta motif (about 8 highly homologous variants). A number of the motif variants had already been described in reactive arthritis synovial fluid and blood.

TCRdb re-analysed the 5' RACE reads in MiXCR, keeping a single row per CDR3 protein. The repertoire includes roughly 250,000 distinct CDR3 sequences, more than 9% of them detected once, and about 3% sits in the top ten. This clonotype was recorded a few times. Its antigen remains unidentified. The V and J ends lost 3 bases and 5 bases, in that order; junction bases with no gene match: 5. The V gene's germline CDR1 is LNHDA and CDR2 SQIVND (reference sequence). CDR3 length equals 15 residues. Sequencing used blood, either unsorted or a sorted T cell fraction (not recorded which). This TCR was sampled from a male donor with ankylosing spondylitis or in good health (not recorded which). The V gene is TRBV19, the J gene TRBJ2-2, with 8 bases matching TRBD2. As DNA, the CDR3 is TGTGCCAGTAGTATCGTGTCTAGCGGGACCGGGGAGCTGTTTTTT. Amino acids: CASSIVSSGTGELFF.